This entry concerns a single T cell receptor beta chain. Its antigen is currently unknown. The method was immunoSEQ multiplex PCR; TCRdb's version includes in-frame clones alone and lacks a portion of them. Of about 150,000 clones listed, approximately 86% were seen once; the top ten hold 2% to 2.5%. The data are from a study of cytomegalovirus exposure and HLA in healthy donors. As for the study in general: It was reported in a later analysis that the same platform had been used for the roughly 110 validation repertoires as for the roughly 650 first-cohort repertoires. The study's findings and limits: Subsequent analysis revealed that first-cohort TCR clusters tended to co-occur in the 110 or so validation repertoires. There were some public TCRs occurring in many donors, but most TCR sequences were rare.

This CDR3 has 15 residues. Germline-derived CDR1 and CDR2 are MGHDK and SYGVNS. V was pared by 3 bases and J by 0 bases, with 10 bases between. The clonotype originates from a human donor in good health. Sequenced sample: PBMCs. The chain has TRBV25-1 and TRBJ2-3; perhaps TRBD2 as D (5 bases). CDR3 sequence (DNA): TGTGCCAGCAGTGAGGGGAGTAGGAGCACAGATACGCAGTATTTT. Protein product: CASSEGSRSTDTQYF.